This entry is about one TCR beta chain. Antigen unknown. Germline values: CDR1 SQVTM, CDR2 ANQGSEA. This CDR3 has 13 residues. V was shortened by 6 bases and J by 2 bases, with 13 bases between the two germline ends. These data originate in a study of cytomegalovirus exposure and HLA in healthy donors. General study results and limits: More than 15,000 TCR beta sequences were associated with HLA alleles at 0.05 false discovery rate in a later analysis. The classifier was said to identify cytomegalovirus status with high specificity and sensitivity.

It was with 60 Vbeta and 13 Jbeta primers that the PCR ran. TCRdb's table, derived via immunoSEQ multiplex PCR, lists solely in-frame clones and lacks some. The table shows tens of thousands of clones, with roughly 66% occurring only once. The sequencing input was PBMCs. The receptor was derived from a woman aged 45 to 65 in good health and CMV-seronegative. V usage is TRBV29-1 and J usage is TRBJ1-2, with D unclear. CDR3 bases: TGCAGCGTCGACACCGGAAGGAACTATGGCTACACCTTC. Its translation is CSVDTGRNYGYTF.